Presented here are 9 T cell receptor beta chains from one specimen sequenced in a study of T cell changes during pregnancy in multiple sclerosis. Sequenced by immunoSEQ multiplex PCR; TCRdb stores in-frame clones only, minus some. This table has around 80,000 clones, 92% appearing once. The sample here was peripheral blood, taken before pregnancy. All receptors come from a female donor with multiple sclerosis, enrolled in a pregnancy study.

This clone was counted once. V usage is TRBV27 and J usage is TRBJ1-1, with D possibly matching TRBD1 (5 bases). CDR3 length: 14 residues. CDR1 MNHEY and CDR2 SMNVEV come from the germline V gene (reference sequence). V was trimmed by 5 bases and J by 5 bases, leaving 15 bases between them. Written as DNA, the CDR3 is TGTGCCAGCAGTCCTCTCACCGGGGGGACTGAAGCTTTCTTT. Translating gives CASSPLTGGTEAFF.

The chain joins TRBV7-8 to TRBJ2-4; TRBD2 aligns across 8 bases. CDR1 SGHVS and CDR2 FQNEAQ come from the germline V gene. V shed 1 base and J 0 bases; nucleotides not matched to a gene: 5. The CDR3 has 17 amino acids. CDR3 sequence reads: CASSLVTGGVAKNIQYF. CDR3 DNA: TGTGCCAGCAGCTTAGTGACCGGGGGGGTAGCCAAAAACATTCAGTACTTC. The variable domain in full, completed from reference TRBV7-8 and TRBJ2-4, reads GAGVSQSPRYKVAKRGQDVALRCDPISGHVSLFWYQQALGQGPEFLTYFQNEAQLDKSGLPSDRFFAERPEGSVSTLKIQRTQQEDSAVYLCASSLVTGGVAKNIQYFGAGTRLSVL.

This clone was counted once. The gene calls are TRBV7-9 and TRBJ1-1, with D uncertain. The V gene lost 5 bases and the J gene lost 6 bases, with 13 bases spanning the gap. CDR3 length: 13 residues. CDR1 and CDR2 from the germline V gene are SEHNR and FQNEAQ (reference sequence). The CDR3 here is CASSLSPVSEAFF. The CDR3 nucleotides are TGTGCCAGCAGCCTCTCTCCGGTATCTGAAGCTTTCTTT.

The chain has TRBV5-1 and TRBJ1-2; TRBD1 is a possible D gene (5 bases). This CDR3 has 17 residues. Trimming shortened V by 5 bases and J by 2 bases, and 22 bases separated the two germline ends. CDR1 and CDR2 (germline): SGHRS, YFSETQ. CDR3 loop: CASSIGALRGGNYGYTF. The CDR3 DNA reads TGCGCCAGCAGTATAGGGGCGCTCCGGGGGGGGAACTATGGCTACACCTTC.

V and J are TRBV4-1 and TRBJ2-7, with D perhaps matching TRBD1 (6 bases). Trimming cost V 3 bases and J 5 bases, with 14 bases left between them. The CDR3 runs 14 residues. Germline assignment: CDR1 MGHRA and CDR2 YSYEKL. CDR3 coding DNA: TGCGCCAGCAGCCACAGGGGCTCCCCGGACGAGCAGTACTTC. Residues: CASSHRGSPDEQYF.

CDR3 loop: CAWSPSGEKLFF. The CDR3 bases are TGTGCCTGGAGTCCCTCGGGTGAAAAACTGTTTTTT. The chain links TRBV30 to TRBJ1-4; the D is unclear. CDR3 length: 12 amino acids. The V gene's germline CDR1 is GTSNPN and CDR2 SVGIG (reference sequence). Trimming removed 2 bases at V and 7 bases at J, with 8 bases between.

CDR3 DNA sequence: TGTGCCAGCAGCGTATCGGGGATGGGGCAGCCCCAGCATTTT. It yields the protein CASSVSGMGQPQHF. The V call is TRBV9, the J call TRBJ1-5; no reliable D call. The length of the CDR3 is 14 residues. Per germline, CDR1 SGDLS and CDR2 YYNGEE. Trimming removed 1 base at V and 7 bases at J, with 12 bases between.

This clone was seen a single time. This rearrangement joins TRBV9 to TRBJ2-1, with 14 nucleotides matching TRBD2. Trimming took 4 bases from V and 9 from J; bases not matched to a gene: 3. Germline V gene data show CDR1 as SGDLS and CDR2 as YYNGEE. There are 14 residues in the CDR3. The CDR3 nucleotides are TGTGCCAGCAGCCTCGGGACTAGCGGGAGTGAGCAGTTCTTC. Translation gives CASSLGTSGSEQFF.

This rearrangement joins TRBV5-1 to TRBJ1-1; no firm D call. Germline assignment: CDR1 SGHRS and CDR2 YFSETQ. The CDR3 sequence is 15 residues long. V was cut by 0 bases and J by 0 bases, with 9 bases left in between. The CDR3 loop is CASSLGLEVNTEAFF. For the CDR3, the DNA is TGCGCCAGCAGCTTGGGATTGGAGGTGAACACTGAAGCTTTCTTT.